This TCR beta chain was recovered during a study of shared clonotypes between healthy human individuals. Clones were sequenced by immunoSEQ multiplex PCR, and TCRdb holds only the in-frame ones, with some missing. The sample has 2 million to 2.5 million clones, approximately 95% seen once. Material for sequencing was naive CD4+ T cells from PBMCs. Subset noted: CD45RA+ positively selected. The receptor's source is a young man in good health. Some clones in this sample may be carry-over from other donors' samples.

In DNA form, the CDR3 reads TGTGCCAGCAGTTTACCTTCACACCAGAGGGAAAAACTGTTTTTT. This encodes CASSLPSHQREKLFF. This sequence joins TRBV28 and TRBJ1-4; unclear D gene. Germline CDR1 is MDHEN and CDR2 is SYDVKM. V lost 2 bases, J lost 8 bases, and 15 bases lay in between. The CDR3 has 15 amino acids.